This T cell receptor beta chain was profiled in a study of cytomegalovirus exposure and HLA in healthy donors (dated by TCRdb to about 2017). For the wider study: The 650 to 800 repertoires of the first cohort and the 95 to 150 validation repertoires were produced on the same platform, according to a later analysis. The study aimed to test whether signatures of past pathogen exposure could be identified by cataloging public T cell receptors. The study combined high-throughput TCR immunosequencing, statistical association of individual TCRs with disease status, and machine learning to predict cytomegalovirus infection status. A separate validation cohort of some 130 different subjects was used in addition to the approximately 610-subject first cohort. Paper-wide results and their limitations: Three of the identified cytomegalovirus-associated TCR beta chains were confirmed in vitro to be specific for cytomegalovirus antigens. According to the authors, the approach could potentially be generalized to other disease states and immunological phenotypes. Most TCR sequences were seen in very few donors, while some public TCRs were found in many individuals. All 120 or so repertoires were used to score co-occurrence in the validation cohort in a later analysis, because that analysis had no HLA typing for the cohort. The classifier was reported to diagnose cytomegalovirus status with high specificity and sensitivity in both the original cohort and the validation cohort. A total of fewer than 200 TCR beta chains were listed by the study as associated with cytomegalovirus. Subsequent analysis determined that TCRs grouped into clusters in the first cohort also showed a tendency toward co-occurrence across the 120 or so validation repertoires, and 94% of cluster scores exceeded 0.

The method behind the library was the immunoSEQ multiplex PCR assay. The authors' pipeline ran thus. A statistical classification framework was built for diagnosing cytomegalovirus status from the catalog of TCR beta chain sequences. TCRdb's version of the immuneACCESS table is confined to in-frame rearrangements and falls short of the full clone set. An unresolved V gene accounts for under half of the shortfall where checked; the remainder is of unknown origin. D and trimming were read from the DNA, whereas the V and J calls and clone size are those reported in that table. The sample table shows approximately 200,000 clones, and about 89% are seen once. The biggest ten clones account for about 1% of the sample. The CDR3 has 15 amino acids, counting the end cysteine and phenylalanine. The CDR3 DNA has 45 bases and is translated from base 1. Via the germline V gene (reference sequence), CDR1 is PRHDT and CDR2 FYEKMQ. V is pruned by 5 bases and J by 0 bases, leaving 5 bases of the junction without a gene match.

The donors were included in the validation cohort of 100 to 150 subjects, a group kept apart from the roughly 670-subject first cohort. A word on this clone: It has no known antigen specificity. Per-base quality was not reported, and no clone a single base away is much larger than it.

The TCR was taken from a woman aged 18-35 years in good health and CMV-seronegative. The rearranged chain carries TRBV13 and TRBJ2-5, with 8 central nucleotides matching TRBD2. Sequencing was done on a sample of PBMCs. Here the CDR3 is given as CASSRGLGYQETQYF. In nucleotide form, the sequence is TGTGCCAGCAGCCGGGGACTAGGCTACCAAGAGACCCAGTACTTC.